The rows below give T cell receptor beta chains drawn from one sample of a study of blood T cells in healthy people across ages. TCRdb recomputed calls from the 5' RACE reads with MiXCR, one row per CDR3 protein. The table shows more than 1 million distinct CDR3 sequences, with under 55% occurring only once. Material: blood. These TCRs come from a woman aged 55 to 70 in good health. CDR3s include the opening cysteine and the closing phenylalanine or tryptophan. The D gene is left open where the match is weak. Expanded clones are given a class, and other clones once, few, many or no size at all.

clone_size,d_call,j_call,cdr3_length,v_call,cdr3_nt,cdr3_aa
NA,TRBD2,TRBJ2-6,19,TRBV20-1,TGCAGTGCTAGAGACCCCCTCGCGGGAGTATCCTCTGGGGCCAACGTCCTGACTTTC,CSARDPLAGVSSGANVLTF
many,NA,TRBJ2-3,11,TRBV6-5,TGTGCCAGCAGTACGGGTGATACGCAGTATTTT,CASSTGDTQYF
NA,NA,TRBJ2-5,16,TRBV15,TGTGCCACCAGCAGAGATACGTGGGTAGGCTATGATGAGCGGTACTTC,CATSRDTWVGYDERYF
NA,TRBD1,TRBJ2-3,16,TRBV9,TGTGCCAGCAGCGAGAAAGGGGGCAGGGTCACAGATACGCAGTATTTT,CASSEKGGRVTDTQYF
few,TRBD1,TRBJ2-2,16,TRBV7-2,TGTGCCAGCAGCTTTGGGACAGGGGTTAGAACCGGGGAGCTGTTTTTT,CASSFGTGVRTGELFF
NA,NA,TRBJ2-7,13,TRBV14,TGTGCCAGCAGCCCGCAGTTGTTCTACGAGCAGTACTTC,CASSPQLFYEQYF
NA,NA,TRBJ2-3,16,TRBV20-1,TGCAGTGCTAGACCCTTGAGAGGTTTGAGCACAGATACGCAGTATTTT,CSARPLRGLSTDTQYF
few,NA,TRBJ2-4,19,TRBV27,TGTGCCAGCAGTTTATTTCCCACATTCACTACCGTAGCCAAAAACATTCAGTACTTC,CASSLFPTFTTVAKNIQYF
NA,NA,TRBJ1-4,19,TRBV15,TGTGCCACCAGCAGAAAGCCCCCGGGACATCAAACAACTAATGAAAAACTGTTTTTT,CATSRKPPGHQTTNEKLFF
few,TRBD2,TRBJ2-7,17,TRBV10-3,TGTGCCATCAGTGAGTCCCCGACTAGCGGGAGGGCCTACGAGCAGTACTTC,CAISESPTSGRAYEQYF
NA,NA,TRBJ2-1,13,TRBV6-5,TGTGCCAGCAGTTACTCGGACTGGCGTGAGCAGTTCTTC,CASSYSDWREQFF
few,NA,TRBJ1-6,15,TRBV6-5,TGTGCCAGCAGTTCCTCAGGGAGTCATAATTCACCCCTCCACTTT,CASSSSGSHNSPLHF
NA,TRBD2,TRBJ2-1,16,TRBV27,TGTGCCAGCAGCTCCTCCGAGCGGGAGTTGAACAATGAGCAGTTCTTC,CASSSSERELNNEQFF
NA,NA,TRBJ2-7,13,TRBV7-3,TGTGCCAGCAGCTGTGGGATAGGGAAAGAGCAGTACTTC,CASSCGIGKEQYF
NA,TRBD2,TRBJ2-1,16,TRBV10-3,TGTGCCATCAGTGACCCCAGCCAGCGGGAAAGGAATGAGCAGTTCTTC,CAISDPSQRERNEQFF
NA,NA,TRBJ2-6,14,TRBV20-1,TGCAGTGCTCGGGCTTTCTCTGGGGCCAACGTCCTGACTTTC,CSARAFSGANVLTF
once,NA,TRBJ2-7,15,TRBV11-3,TGTGCCAGCAGTAAGGGGGGACAGCTAGCCTACGAGCAGTACTTC,CASSKGGQLAYEQYF
NA,NA,TRBJ2-7,12,TRBV29-1,TGCAGCGTAAAGGCCTTAAACTACGAGCAGTACTTC,CSVKALNYEQYF
few,NA,TRBJ1-6,17,TRBV2,TGTGCCAGCAGCCTGGCGGAGGGGAGCTCCTATAATTCACCCCTCCACTTT,CASSLAEGSSYNSPLHF
few,TRBD1,TRBJ1-2,14,TRBV29-1,TGCAGCATTACTCCGGGACAGGGGGCCAATGGCTACACCTTC,CSITPGQGANGYTF
NA,NA,TRBJ2-7,13,TRBV2,TGTGCCAGCACACGACCTTACGCGGGAGAGCAGTACTTC,CASTRPYAGEQYF
NA,TRBD1,TRBJ2-7,15,TRBV5-5,TGTGCCAGCAGCTTGGGGATGGGACAGGGGAACGAGCAGTACTTC,CASSLGMGQGNEQYF
NA,NA,TRBJ2-7,13,TRBV20-1,TGCAGTGCTTCTATAACCCAGGGGAACGAGCAGTACTTC,CSASITQGNEQYF
few,NA,TRBJ1-5,15,TRBV28,TGTGCCAGCAGTTCCGGGGCTCTTAGCAATCAGCCCCAGCATTTT,CASSSGALSNQPQHF
few,NA,TRBJ2-3,13,TRBV20-1,TGCAGTGCTAGAGGCGGTGCAAGGAGTACGCAGTATTTT,CSARGGARSTQYF
few,TRBD2,TRBJ2-3,16,TRBV5-6,TGTGCCAGCAGCCACGGACTAGCGGGGAGATCAGATACGCAGTATTTT,CASSHGLAGRSDTQYF
few,TRBD2,TRBJ2-3,17,TRBV29-1,TGCAGCGCCCGAGGGGTCGGGCTAGCGGGAGAGAAAGATACGCAGTATTTT,CSARGVGLAGEKDTQYF
few,TRBD1,TRBJ2-1,14,TRBV20-1,TGCAGTGCAAAAATATTGGACAGGGGCAATGAGCAGTTCTTC,CSAKILDRGNEQFF
many,TRBD2,TRBJ2-5,16,TRBV28,TGTGCCAGCAGCTCCGGGACTAGGGGTTTCGGCGAGACCCAGTACTTC,CASSSGTRGFGETQYF
NA,NA,TRBJ2-5,14,TRBV5-6,TGTGCCAGCAGCCAGGGACTCGACCGGGAGACCCAGTACTTC,CASSQGLDRETQYF
few,NA,TRBJ2-3,12,TRBV6-5,TGTGCCAGCAGTCTCAGTAAAGATACGCAGTATTTT,CASSLSKDTQYF
NA,TRBD2,TRBJ2-1,16,TRBV27,TGTGCCAGCAGCGAAACCCGGGGACTAGCGGGCAATGAGCAGTTCTTC,CASSETRGLAGNEQFF
NA,TRBD2,TRBJ2-3,15,TRBV28,TGTGCCACCTCCAAGGGACTAGCGGGCTCAGATACGCAGTATTTT,CATSKGLAGSDTQYF
NA,NA,TRBJ2-1,14,TRBV12-3/TRBV12-4,TGTGCCAGCAGTTTGGGTCGACGGGGGTATGAGCAGTTCTTC,CASSLGRRGYEQFF
NA,NA,TRBJ2-1,15,TRBV4-1,TGCGCCAGCAGCCCCATCCGGGACACCTACAATGAGCAGTTCTTC,CASSPIRDTYNEQFF
NA,NA,TRBJ2-3,17,TRBV7-6,TGTGCCAGCAGCCCGACTAGGGCACAGGGACCCACAGATACGCAGTATTTT,CASSPTRAQGPTDTQYF
NA,TRBD2,TRBJ2-1,16,TRBV6-5,TGTGCCAGCAGCCGACCCGCTAGCGGGAAACTTAATGAGCAGTTCTTC,CASSRPASGKLNEQFF
few,NA,TRBJ2-7,12,TRBV7-8,TGTGCCAGCGCACCTCAGGCGTACGAGCAGTACTTC,CASAPQAYEQYF
once,NA,TRBJ2-2,16,TRBV5-1,TGCGCCAGCAGCCCCCTCGCAGCGTCGAACACCGGGGAGCTGTTTTTT,CASSPLAASNTGELFF
NA,NA,TRBJ2-7,20,TRBV27,TGTGCCAGCAGTTTATACTCCCCGGGACCAAGTCGGGACAAAAACTACGAGCAGTACTTC,CASSLYSPGPSRDKNYEQYF
once,TRBD2,TRBJ2-4,18,TRBV7-2,TGTGCCAGCAGCGCGGGACTAGTGGAGAGAGGGCTCGTGAACATCCAGTACTTC,CASSAGLVERGLVNIQYF
few,TRBD2,TRBJ2-1,15,TRBV7-2,TGTGCCAGCAGCAATAGCGGGGGCTCCTACAATGAGCAGTTCTTC,CASSNSGGSYNEQFF
NA,TRBD1,TRBJ2-3,16,TRBV10-3,TGTGCCATCAGGGGGGACAGGGTGCGTGACACAGATACGCAGTATTTT,CAIRGDRVRDTDTQYF
few,TRBD1,TRBJ2-5,15,TRBV24-1,TGTGCCACCAGTGATTTCGGGACAGGGCGAGAGACCCAGTACTTC,CATSDFGTGRETQYF
NA,TRBD1,TRBJ2-1,17,TRBV4-3,TGCGCCAGCAGCCAAGGACAGGGGGCTGGGACCTACAATGAGCAGTTCTTC,CASSQGQGAGTYNEQFF
NA,NA,TRBJ1-1,13,TRBV10-3,TGTGCCATTAGAACAGAGAGGGACACTGAAGCTTTCTTT,CAIRTERDTEAFF
NA,TRBD1,TRBJ2-7,14,TRBV27,TGTGCCAGCAGTTCTGGGACAGAATACTACGAGCAGTACTTC,CASSSGTEYYEQYF
NA,NA,TRBJ2-7,13,TRBV3-1,TGTGCCAGCAGCCAAGTAGAGCAGGGCGAGCAGTACTTC,CASSQVEQGEQYF
NA,NA,TRBJ1-4,12,TRBV2,TGTGCCAGCCGGGACAATAGGGAAAAACTGTTTTTT,CASRDNREKLFF
NA,NA,TRBJ2-1,14,TRBV5-1,TGCGCCAGCAGTGGGCCCGGGGACTACAATGAGCAGTTCTTC,CASSGPGDYNEQFF